A single sample gave rise to the 21 T cell receptor beta chains below, sequenced in a study of T cell responses to AZD1222 COVID-19 vaccine. Clones were read by immunoSEQ multiplex PCR, and TCRdb kept only the in-frame ones, dropping some. The sample carries under 200,000 clones, about 89% recorded once. The sample was peripheral blood, taken on day 0 of AZD1222 vaccination. These receptors originate from an adult in good health.

This chain connects TRBV20-1 to TRBJ1-3; D gene ambiguous. Germline CDR1 and CDR2: DFQATT and SNEGSKA (reference sequence). The CDR3 totals 11 residues. As DNA, the CDR3 is TGCAGCTCCCAACTCGGAAACACCATATATTTT. Protein: CSSQLGNTIYF.

The V and J genes are TRBV4-3 and TRBJ1-4; D is ambiguous. V lost 1 base and J lost 8, with 11 bases in between. The CDR3 extends over 14 amino acids. Per germline, CDR1 LGHNA and CDR2 YSLEER. This CDR3 is CASSQVTSVEKLFF. DNA of the CDR3: TGCGCCAGCAGCCAAGTTACATCTGTGGAAAAACTGTTTTTT.

The CDR3 nucleotides read TGTGCCATCAGTGAGGGACAGGGAGTAATCAACGAGCAGTACTTC. It specifies CAISEGQGVINEQYF. This chain connects TRBV10-3 to TRBJ2-7; TRBD1 matches 8 bases. V was pared by 2 bases and J by 5 bases, with 8 bases of the junction left unmatched. This CDR3 comprises 15 residues. CDR1 is ENHRY and CDR2 is SYGVKD in the germline V gene.

Only one count was recorded for this clone. The J gene is TRBJ1-2, the V gene TRBV6-5; no clear D gene. Germline CDR1 is MNHEY and CDR2 is SVGAGI. The CDR3 is 12 amino acids. Trimming removed 5 bases from V and 6 bases from J, with 10 bases in between. CDR3 DNA sequence: TGTGCCAGCAGTCCAGGAAGGGATGGCTACACCTTC. As protein: CASSPGRDGYTF.

J is TRBJ2-5 and V is TRBV6-6, with 11 nucleotides matching TRBD2. Germline V gene data show CDR1 as MNHNY and CDR2 as SVGAGI (reference sequence). This CDR3 region has 15 residues. V gave up 5 bases and J gave up 3 bases; unmatched junction bases: 5. In nucleotides, the CDR3 is TGTGCCAGCAGTCGGACTAGCGGGTCGGAAGAGACCCAGTACTTC. Protein: CASSRTSGSEETQYF.

V is TRBV2 and J is TRBJ2-2; TRBD2 might be the D (5 bases). CDR3 length: 13 residues. Deletions cut 9 bases from V and 7 bases from J, with 15 bases between. The germline V gene has CDR1 SNHLY and CDR2 FYNNEI. The CDR3 region is CASLDGRGGELFF. The CDR3 coding sequence is TGTGCCAGTTTGGACGGACGGGGCGGGGAGCTGTTTTTT.

V gene TRBV28 combines with J gene TRBJ1-3; perhaps TRBD1 as D (6 bases). The germline V gene has CDR1 MDHEN and CDR2 SYDVKM. The CDR3 is made up of 17 amino acids. V was trimmed by 6 bases and J by 7 bases, leaving 25 bases between them. The CDR3 sequence is CASRPDRSRTRGNTIYF. The CDR3 nucleotides are TGTGCCAGCAGGCCTGATCGATCGAGGACAAGGGGGAACACCATATATTTT.

This sequence joins TRBV30 and TRBJ2-2; tentatively, D is TRBD2 (5 bases). The CDR3 spans 13 residues. Germline-derived CDR1 and CDR2 are GTSNPN and SVGIG (reference sequence). V lost 8 bases to trimming and J lost 1 base, with 11 bases between them. DNA for the CDR3: TGTGCCGAGAGGGCTTTGAACACCGGGGAGCTGTTTTTT. Its protein is CAERALNTGELFF.

The rearrangement joins TRBV19 to TRBJ2-7; 13 nucleotides match TRBD2. V was clipped by 9 bases and J by 4 bases; unmatched bases: 9. The CDR3 spans 15 residues. The germline CDR1 and CDR2 sequences are LNHDA and SQIVND (reference sequence). For the CDR3, the DNA is TGTGCCAGCGCCCGAGGGACTAGCGGGGAATACGAGCAGTACTTC. It codes for CASARGTSGEYEQYF.

This chain links TRBV2 with TRBJ1-2; D unresolved. The germline gives CDR1 SNHLY, CDR2 FYNNEI. V was trimmed by 6 bases and J by 4 bases, leaving 15 bases between them. The CDR3 is 14 amino acids. CDR3 amino acids: CASSPSQFRYGYTF. The CDR3 DNA follows: TGTGCCAGCAGCCCCTCCCAGTTTCGCTATGGCTACACCTTC.

The rearrangement uses TRBV27 and TRBJ2-1, with 7 bases fitting TRBD2. Trimming took 6 bases from V and 6 from J; bases not matched to a gene: 14. This CDR3 region has 16 residues. Germline V CDR1 and CDR2: MNHEY, SMNVEV (reference sequence). The DNA of the CDR3 is TGTGCCAGCAGCCTACTCCTCGCGGGAGTGATCAATGAGCAGTTCTTC. Translating gives CASSLLLAGVINEQFF.

V and J are TRBV27 and TRBJ2-3; D remains ambiguous. Looked up from germline, CDR1 is MNHEY and CDR2 is SMNVEV (reference sequence). The CDR3 contains 11 residues. V was clipped by 8 bases and J by 5 bases, with 8 bases between them. This CDR3 is CASSILDTQYF. The DNA of the CDR3 is TGTGCCAGCTCTATTTTAGATACGCAGTATTTT.

The V call is TRBV7-6, the J call TRBJ1-1; no clear D gene. From germline, CDR1 is SGHVS and CDR2 FNYEAQ. This CDR3 comprises 17 residues. The V gene lost 4 bases and the J gene lost 0 bases, with 18 bases spanning the gap. The CDR3 sequence is CASSSSARAGVNTEAFF. Written as DNA, the CDR3 is TGTGCCAGCAGCTCTTCTGCCCGGGCCGGAGTGAACACTGAAGCTTTCTTT.

This chain uses TRBV3-1 (or the pseudogene TRBV3-2) with TRBJ2-7; 15 bases match TRBD2. CDR1 and CDR2 (germline): LGHDT, YNNKEL (reference sequence). The V gene end was trimmed by 4 bases and the J gene end by 6 bases; junction bases not matched to a gene: 13. The CDR3 length is 18 residues. CDR3 sequence: CASSPFGLAGGPTSEQYF. The CDR3 coding sequence is TGTGCCAGCAGCCCTTTCGGACTAGCGGGAGGGCCAACGTCCGAGCAGTACTTC.

The sample holds one count of this clone. The CDR3 here is CASSLRGTGGEETQYF. The CDR3 nucleotides read TGCGCCAGCAGCTTACGGGGGACAGGGGGCGAAGAGACCCAGTACTTC. The chain is built from TRBV5-1 and TRBJ2-5, with 12 bases aligning to TRBD1. Germline lookup yields CDR1 SGHRS and CDR2 YFSETQ. This CDR3 has 16 amino acids. Trimming removed 2 bases from V and 3 bases from J; junction bases left unmatched: 5.

The J gene is TRBJ1-3, the V gene TRBV3-1 (or the pseudogene TRBV3-2), with D possibly matching TRBD1 (5 bases). The CDR3 runs to 17 residues. Per germline, CDR1 LGHDT and CDR2 YNNKEL (reference sequence). Trimming cost V 4 bases and J 0 bases, with 16 bases left between them. CDR3 sequence reads: CASSRSEDSYSGNTIYF. The CDR3 DNA reads as TGTGCCAGCAGCCGGTCTGAAGACAGTTACTCTGGAAACACCATATATTTT.

The CDR3 bases are TGTGCCAGCAGCCCAGAAGCTAACTATGGCTACACCTTC. Amino acids: CASSPEANYGYTF. The chain carries TRBV28 and TRBJ1-2, with D uncertain. This CDR3 contains 13 residues. The germline V and J ends were trimmed by 6 bases and 0 bases, with 8 bases remaining between them. CDR1 and CDR2 from the germline V gene are MDHEN and SYDVKM.

This rearrangement joins TRBV3-1 (or the pseudogene TRBV3-2) to TRBJ2-7, with D hard to call. The V end was cut by 2 bases, the J end by 4 bases, with 9 bases between. The germline V gene encodes CDR1 LGHDT and CDR2 YNNKEL (reference sequence). The CDR3 is 13 amino acids. The CDR3 spells CASSQRAGYEQYF. In DNA form, the CDR3 reads TGTGCCAGCAGCCAAAGGGCAGGTTACGAGCAGTACTTC.

The genes are TRBV3-1 (or the pseudogene TRBV3-2) and TRBJ1-6, with TRBD1 matching over 8 bases. Trimming at V came to 1 base and at J to 8 bases, leaving 4 bases not matched to a gene. Germline-derived CDR1 and CDR2 are LGHDT and YNNKEL (reference sequence). The CDR3 has 15 amino acids. The CDR3, as DNA: TGTGCCAGCAGCCAAGGGACAGGGCGGGATTCACCCCTCCACTTT. Translation gives CASSQGTGRDSPLHF.

This rearrangement joins TRBV7-2 to TRBJ1-3; D possibly corresponds to TRBD1 (5 bases). The CDR3 totals 15 residues. Germline V gene data show CDR1 as SGHTA and CDR2 as FQGNSA. Trimming pared 5 bases from V and 3 bases from J, leaving 14 bases between. The CDR3 DNA is TGTGCCAGCAGCCCAGCCGGGGGGGGTGGAAACACCATATATTTT. Protein product: CASSPAGGGGNTIYF.

V and J are TRBV2 and TRBJ1-4; D perhaps matches TRBD1 (5 bases). Germline values: CDR1 SNHLY, CDR2 FYNNEI. CDR3 length equals 13 residues. Trimming stripped 7 bases from V and 8 bases from J, with 14 bases between. CDR3: CASTGTSGEKLFF. CDR3 in DNA: TGTGCCAGCACCGGGACCTCAGGGGAAAAACTGTTTTTT.